What follows are 24 T cell receptor beta chains derived from one specimen sequenced in a study of blood T cell repertoires in COVID-19 (dated by TCRdb to about 2020). Receptor amplification or capture employed the immunoSEQ multiplex PCR assay. TCRdb carries this immuneACCESS record with in-frame sequences only. Its versions omit some clonotypes, under half of them owing to an unresolved V gene in the studies checked, with the rest unexplained. For this sample there are over 150,000 clones; roughly 84% appear just once. The leading ten clones occupy over 7% of the sample. Sample: PBMCs or T cells enriched from blood (not recorded which). All receptors come from a woman between 45 and 60 years old who had recovered from COVID-19.

This chain joins TRBV5-1 and TRBJ1-1; no clear D. The V gene lost 0 bases and the J gene lost 0 bases, with 6 bases spanning the gap. This CDR3 spans 14 amino acids. Germline V CDR1 and CDR2: SGHRS, YFSETQ. The CDR3 reads CASSLAGMNTEAFF. CDR3 nucleotide sequence: TGCGCCAGCAGCTTGGCCGGGATGAACACTGAAGCTTTCTTT.

This sequence joins TRBV5-1 and TRBJ1-4; 7 nucleotides line up with TRBD1. V lost 4 bases, J lost 4 bases, and 7 bases stayed unmatched. The CDR3 consists of 15 residues. Germline loops: CDR1 SGHRS, CDR2 YFSETQ. The CDR3 reads CASSLGQSNNEKLFF. The CDR3 nucleotides read TGCGCCAGCAGCCTGGGACAGAGCAATAATGAAAAACTGTTTTTT. The full variable domain, in which reference TRBV5-1 and TRBJ1-4 provide the parts outside the CDR3, is KAGVTQTPRYLIKTRGQQVTLSCSPISGHRSVSWYQQTPGQGLQFLFEYFSETQRNKGNFPGRFSGRQFSNSRSEMNVSTLELGDSALYLCASSLGQSNNEKLFFGSGTQLSVL.

The CDR3 spells CASRSAGPTGELFF. CDR3 coding DNA: TGTGCCAGCAGGTCGGCGGGCCCCACCGGGGAGCTGTTTTTT. The chain combines TRBV25-1 with TRBJ2-2; possibly TRBD2 for D (5 bases). V was shortened by 6 bases and J by 4 bases, with 12 bases between the two germline ends. The CDR3 covers 14 residues. CDR1 is MGHDK, CDR2 SYGVNS, per germline. Drawing the rest from reference TRBV25-1 and TRBJ2-2, the complete variable domain is EADIYQTPRYLVIGTGKKITLECSQTMGHDKMYWYQQDPGMELHLIHYSYGVNSTEKGDLSSESTVSRIRTEHFPLTLESARPSHTSQYLCASRSAGPTGELFFGEGSRLTVL.

This chain joins TRBV18 and TRBJ1-6, with D tentatively TRBD1 (5 bases). The CDR3 totals 13 residues. Germline CDR1 and CDR2: KGHSH and LQKENI. Between the trimmed V and J ends, which lost 4 bases and 13 bases, there was a span of 14 bases. CDR3 protein: CASSRVPGPPLHF. In DNA, the CDR3 is TGTGCCAGCTCACGGGTCCCAGGGCCGCCCCTCCACTTT. Using reference TRBV18 and TRBJ1-6 for the parts outside the CDR3, the full variable domain is NAGVMQNPRHLVRRRGQEARLRCSPMKGHSHVYWYRQLPEEGLKFMVYLQKENIIDESGMPKERFSAEFPKEGPSILRIQQVVRGDSAAYFCASSRVPGPPLHFGNGTRLTVT.

The chain is built from TRBV6-2 or TRBV6-3 and TRBJ1-5; the D is unclear. This CDR3 spans 18 amino acids. The germline V gene has CDR1 MNHEY and CDR2 SVGEGT. Trimming left V 6 bases short and J 3 bases short, with 24 bases between. CDR3 coding DNA: TGTGCCAGCAGCTTCCGACAAGGCTCGTTGACCTTCAATCAGCCCCAGCATTTT. It specifies CASSFRQGSLTFNQPQHF.

The chain recombines TRBV2 with TRBJ1-2, with 10 nucleotides matching TRBD1. CDR1 is SNHLY, CDR2 FYNNEI, per germline. The CDR3 sequence is 15 residues long. Trimming at V came to 7 bases and at J to 5 bases, leaving 10 bases not matched to a gene. The CDR3 here is CASTRTGTGVYGYTF. CDR3 coding DNA: TGTGCCAGCACTAGAACCGGGACAGGGGTATATGGCTACACCTTC.

The CDR3 DNA reads as TGCGCCAGCAGCCAAGAAGCTTGGACAGACACTGGCGGTGGGGCCAACGTCCTGACTTTC. This sequence encodes CASSQEAWTDTGGGANVLTF. The V call is TRBV4-3, the J call TRBJ2-6; possible D gene TRBD1, 6 bases. The CDR3 has 20 residues. The germline CDR1 and CDR2 sequences are LGHNA and YSLEER. Trimming removed 0 bases from V and 3 bases from J, with 21 bases in between.

On this clone: Other DNA sequences in this specimen translate into the identical CDR3. The chain links TRBV19 to TRBJ2-2; TRBD2 aligns across 8 bases. CDR1 is LNHDA, CDR2 SQIVND, per germline (reference sequence). The CDR3 consists of 15 residues. Unmatched junction bases numbered 3, after V lost 3 bases and J lost 3 bases. This chain's CDR3 is CASSIGGLDTGELFF. DNA of the CDR3: TGTGCCAGTAGTATTGGGGGACTAGACACCGGGGAGCTGTTTTTT.

The chain couples TRBV6-5 to TRBJ2-7; TRBD1 is a possible D gene (6 bases). Germline V lookup: CDR1 MNHEY, CDR2 SVGAGI. Trimming took 7 bases from V and 2 from J, leaving 15 bases between them. There are 14 residues in the CDR3. Written as DNA, the CDR3 is TGTGCCAGCATCCTACAGGGCAGACCCTACGAGCAGTACTTC. Protein sequence: CASILQGRPYEQYF.

This clone was observed a handful of times. At one boundary the junction diverges from the germline segment, which might be a read error. V and J are TRBV6-1 and TRBJ2-1; tentatively, D is TRBD1 (5 bases). Germline V gene sequence: CDR1 MNHNS, CDR2 SASEGT. There are 15 residues in the CDR3. CDR3 nucleotide sequence: TGTGCCAGCAGAGAAGCCGCAGGGAATTACAATGAGCAGTTCTTC. Translated, it gives CASREAAGNYNEQFF.

The chain is built from TRBV11-3 and TRBJ2-5; weak D call: TRBD2 (5 bases). The CDR3 is made up of 13 amino acids. Germline CDR1 is SGHNT and CDR2 is YENEEA. Trimming stripped 5 bases from V and 2 bases from J, with 9 bases between. CDR3 coding DNA: TGTGCCAGCAGCCCAGAGGGACAAGAGACCCAGTACTTC. Translated: CASSPEGQETQYF.

This clone was recorded a few times. J is TRBJ1-4 and V is TRBV18; D uncertain. CDR1 is KGHSH, CDR2 LQKENI, per germline. Trimming pared 5 bases from V and 5 bases from J, leaving 18 bases between. This CDR3 is built from 16 residues. The CDR3 sequence is CASSTYRPGTNEKLFF. CDR3 DNA: TGTGCCAGCTCAACCTACAGACCCGGCACGAATGAAAAACTGTTTTTT.

The chain couples TRBV13 to TRBJ2-5; 7 bases are a match to TRBD2. J was trimmed by 2 bases and V by 5 bases; bases with no gene match: 2. CDR3 length equals 13 residues. The V gene's germline CDR1 is PRHDT and CDR2 FYEKMQ (reference sequence). As DNA, the CDR3 is TGTGCCAGCAGCATACTAGCGCAAGAGACCCAGTACTTC. It codes for CASSILAQETQYF.

This clone was seen just once. The rearrangement links TRBV20-1 to TRBJ1-2; 8 bases are a match to TRBD1. V shed 3 bases, J shed 4 bases, and the junction held 4 bases outside the gene matches. Germline V gene data show CDR1 as DFQATT and CDR2 as SNEGSKA (reference sequence). The CDR3 is 13 residues long. The CDR3 DNA reads as TGCAGTGCTAGTCAGGGGGCGGGCTATGGCTACACCTTC. Its protein product is CSASQGAGYGYTF.

A few counts support this clone. The gene calls are TRBV10-3 and TRBJ1-2; no clear D. CDR3 length equals 12 residues. The germline gives CDR1 ENHRY, CDR2 SYGVKD. Trimming took off 4 bases at V and 5 bases at J, with 8 bases between the two ends. CDR3 DNA: TGTGCCATCAGTGCGGGGAGTTATGGCTACACCTTC. Protein product: CAISAGSYGYTF.

The chain employs TRBV19 and TRBJ2-5; 7 bases match TRBD2. V lost 6 bases and J lost 3; bases outside the gene matches: 7. Per the germline V gene, CDR1 is LNHDA and CDR2 is SQIVND (reference sequence). This CDR3 has 14 residues. Written as DNA, the CDR3 is TGTGCCAGTAGGGCGCTAGCGGTGGAAGAGACCCAGTACTTC. This codes for CASRALAVEETQYF.

The V gene is TRBV9, the J gene TRBJ2-7; 9 positions agree with TRBD2. V gave up 0 bases and J gave up 5 bases; unmatched junction bases: 3. CDR3 length: 14 residues. The germline gives CDR1 SGDLS, CDR2 YYNGEE. The CDR3 DNA is TGTGCCAGCAGCGTAGGGGTAGCGGGAGACGAGCAGTACTTC. It is translated as CASSVGVAGDEQYF.

The chain is built from TRBV28 and TRBJ2-2; TRBD1 might be the D (6 bases). With 4 bases removed from V and 1 base from J, the gap between germline ends came to 19 bases. The CDR3 is made up of 18 amino acids. CDR1 is MDHEN and CDR2 is SYDVKM in the germline V gene. For the CDR3, the DNA is TGTGCCAGCAGTTCTTACCCAGGCAGGGGAATGAACACCGGGGAGCTGTTTTTT. This codes for CASSSYPGRGMNTGELFF.

V usage is TRBV29-1 and J usage is TRBJ2-2; 8 bases line up with TRBD2. Germline V gene data show CDR1 as SQVTM and CDR2 as ANQGSEA. CDR3 size: 15 residues. V gave up 4 bases and J gave up 5 bases; unmatched junction bases: 9. The CDR3 loop is CSVVLAGGGTGELFF. CDR3 coding DNA: TGCAGCGTTGTACTCGCGGGAGGAGGAACCGGGGAGCTGTTTTTT.

In DNA form, the CDR3 reads TGTGCCAGCAGTGATTACAGGGGAGAGCAGTACTTC. It codes for CASSDYRGEQYF. The V and J genes are TRBV6-1 and TRBJ2-7, with TRBD1 matching 7 bases. CDR3 length: 12 residues. Germline lookup yields CDR1 MNHNS and CDR2 SASEGT. Losses at the gene ends were 3 bases for V and 7 bases for J; bases not matched to a gene: 3.

The chain recombines TRBV28 with TRBJ2-1; 10 nucleotides match TRBD2. V shed 6 bases, J shed 6 bases, and the junction held 8 bases outside the gene matches. The germline V gene encodes CDR1 MDHEN and CDR2 SYDVKM. The CDR3 loop spans 15 amino acids. The CDR3 nucleotides read TGTGCCAGCAGACCTATAGCGGGAGGTTTCAATGAGCAGTTCTTC. Protein product: CASRPIAGGFNEQFF.

V and J are TRBV28 and TRBJ1-6; possibly TRBD1 for D (5 bases). The CDR3 contains 15 residues. V shed 5 bases and J shed 7 bases, with 15 bases lying between them. The germline V gene encodes CDR1 MDHEN and CDR2 SYDVKM. The CDR3 here is CASSRFRAQNSPLHF. The CDR3 coding sequence is TGTGCCAGCAGTCGTTTCAGGGCCCAGAATTCACCCCTCCACTTT.

The rearrangement uses TRBV19 and TRBJ1-4; 10 nucleotides match TRBD1. Looked up from germline, CDR1 is LNHDA and CDR2 is SQIVND (reference sequence). The length of the CDR3 is 18 residues. Losses at the gene ends were 4 bases for V and 0 bases for J; bases not matched to a gene: 8. The chain's CDR3 is CASSTRDRGSATNEKLFF. The CDR3 DNA reads as TGTGCCAGTAGTACCCGGGACAGGGGCTCTGCAACTAATGAAAAACTGTTTTTT.

V is TRBV18 and J is TRBJ2-5; TRBD2 is a possible D gene (5 bases). V was shortened by 0 bases and J by 2 bases, with 10 bases between the two germline ends. Germline V lookup: CDR1 KGHSH, CDR2 LQKENI. The CDR3 sequence is 15 residues long. The CDR3 region is CASSPPNGIQETQYF. In nucleotides, the CDR3 is TGTGCCAGCTCACCACCGAACGGGATACAAGAGACCCAGTACTTC.